These 16 T cell receptor beta chains originate from one sample sequenced in a study of beta chain features in type 1 diabetes. The sequenced template was cDNA made from the entire isolated RNA. Sequencing was performed with immunoSEQ multiplex PCR; in TCRdb, only in-frame clones are kept and a portion is missing. The sample holds 600,000 or so clones; around 15% are singletons and the top ten take less than 0.04%. Overall study results and limits: Across all four CD4+ subsets, people with type 1 diabetes showed modestly shorter TCRB CDR3s.

No antigen is known for these receptors. The source material was naive CD4+ T cells from blood. These receptors all stem from a man between 18 and 29 years old with type 1 diabetes.

This clone occurred a few times. The chain recombines TRBV10-3 with TRBJ1-1; no clear D. The CDR3 runs 14 residues. CDR1 ENHRY and CDR2 SYGVKD come from the germline V gene. The V and J ends lost 6 bases and 6 bases respectively, with 17 bases between them. CDR3 DNA: TGTGCCATCAGCCCGGGTTTAGCGAGCGCTGAAGCTTTCTTT. This encodes CAISPGLASAEAFF.

The chain recombines TRBV19 with TRBJ1-1; tentative D call: TRBD1 (6 bases). There are 12 residues in the CDR3. Germline V gene data show CDR1 as LNHDA and CDR2 as SQIVND (reference sequence). V lost 5 bases, J lost 7 bases, and 11 bases lay in between. As DNA, the CDR3 is TGTGCCAGTAGTTATAAGGACAGTGAAGCTTTCTTT. As protein: CASSYKDSEAFF.

This chain connects TRBV29-1 to TRBJ2-5, with D possibly being TRBD2 (6 bases). V lost 6 bases to trimming and J lost 2 bases, with 13 bases between them. The CDR3 runs 13 residues. Looked up from germline, CDR1 is SQVTM and CDR2 is ANQGSEA. For the CDR3, the DNA is TGCAGCGTAGTCTCAGGGAGGCAAGAGACCCAGTACTTC. Translated, it gives CSVVSGRQETQYF.

This clone was observed once. V gene TRBV11-2 combines with J gene TRBJ2-1, with 8 bases fitting TRBD2. CDR3 length: 15 residues. Germline CDR1 and CDR2: SGHAT and FQNNGV. V lost 4 bases, J lost 1 base, and 3 bases stayed unmatched. The CDR3 loop reads CASSSLAVSYNEQFF. The CDR3 bases are TGTGCCAGCAGCTCACTAGCGGTGTCCTACAATGAGCAGTTCTTC.

This clone showed up just a few times. The DNA of the CDR3 is TGTGCCAGCAACTCAGGGTTTAATTCACCCCTCCACTTT. This sequence encodes CASNSGFNSPLHF. The chain links TRBV6-6 to TRBJ1-6; a weak D match, TRBD1 (5 bases). The CDR3 spans 13 residues. Germline values: CDR1 MNHNY, CDR2 SVGAGI (reference sequence). Trimming stripped 7 bases from V and 6 bases from J, with 10 bases between.

This clone came up a few times. The chain employs TRBV5-1 and TRBJ1-5, with 7 bases matching TRBD1. The CDR3 loop spans 13 amino acids. Germline CDR1 and CDR2: SGHRS and YFSETQ. Unmatched junction bases numbered 3, after V lost 4 bases and J lost 5 bases. Here the CDR3 DNA reads TGCGCCAGCAGCCCTGGGACAGATCAGCCCCAGCATTTT. The encoded protein is CASSPGTDQPQHF.

This clone was seen a handful of times. This sequence joins TRBV28 and TRBJ2-1; 11 bases agree with TRBD2. Trimming at V came to 4 bases and at J to 4 bases, leaving 6 bases not matched to a gene. The CDR3 covers 16 residues. The germline gives CDR1 MDHEN, CDR2 SYDVKM. CDR3 nucleotide sequence: TGTGCCAGCAGTTCCTCGACTAGCGGGGTTTACAATGAGCAGTTCTTC. Translating gives CASSSSTSGVYNEQFF. The full variable domain, rest sourced from reference TRBV28 and TRBJ2-1, is DVKVTQSSRYLVKRTGEKVFLECVQDMDHENMFWYRQDPGLGLRLIYFSYDVKMKEKGDIPEGYSVSREKKERFSLILESASTNQTSMYLCASSSSTSGVYNEQFFGPGTRLTVL.

This chain links TRBV27 with TRBJ2-7, with 10 positions matching TRBD1. Germline V lookup: CDR1 MNHEY, CDR2 SMNVEV (reference sequence). Trimming removed 2 bases from V and 2 bases from J; junction bases left unmatched: 9. The CDR3 consists of 17 residues. The CDR3 sequence: CASSLGVSGTGAYEQYF. Here the CDR3 DNA reads TGTGCCAGCAGTTTAGGCGTTTCCGGGACAGGGGCCTACGAGCAGTACTTC.

The gene calls are TRBV30 and TRBJ2-1; 8 positions agree with TRBD2. The CDR3 runs 16 residues. Germline V lookup: CDR1 GTSNPN, CDR2 SVGIG (reference sequence). J was trimmed by 8 bases and V by 0 bases; bases with no gene match: 12. CDR3 protein: CAWSVQGLAGLDEQFF. As DNA, the CDR3 is TGTGCCTGGAGTGTACAGGGTCTAGCGGGTCTCGATGAGCAGTTCTTC.

This clone turned up a few times. V and J are TRBV30 and TRBJ1-6; the D gene is possibly TRBD1 (6 bases). Looked up from germline, CDR1 is GTSNPN and CDR2 is SVGIG (reference sequence). This CDR3 is 13 amino acids long. V lost 5 bases, J lost 11 bases, and 16 bases lay in between. The CDR3: CAWRLQGFPPLHF. The DNA of the CDR3 is TGTGCCTGGCGACTCCAGGGGTTTCCACCCCTCCACTTT.

This clone showed up just a few times. V usage is TRBV5-1 and J usage is TRBJ2-7, with D perhaps matching TRBD1 or TRBD2 (5 bases each). Trimming took 7 bases from V and 3 from J, leaving 20 bases between them. The CDR3 contains 15 residues. CDR1 is SGHRS, CDR2 YFSETQ, per germline. CDR3 residues: CASCREPSGDYEQYF. The CDR3 DNA sequence: TGCGCCAGCTGCAGGGAGCCATCCGGGGACTACGAGCAGTACTTC.

The sample holds a few counts of this clone. The chain employs TRBV29-1 and TRBJ1-1; D call uncertain. Germline-derived CDR1 and CDR2 are SQVTM and ANQGSEA. The length of the CDR3 is 17 residues. V was shortened by 4 bases and J by 4 bases, with 25 bases between the two germline ends. The CDR3 sequence is CSVAEAVGEGLGTEAFF. The CDR3 nucleotides read TGCAGCGTTGCGGAGGCCGTGGGAGAGGGATTAGGCACTGAAGCTTTCTTT.

There are a few counts of this clone. The same CDR3 can be traced to other DNA sequences in this sample. This chain uses TRBV5-1 with TRBJ2-3; TRBD2 matches 11 bases. CDR1 is SGHRS and CDR2 is YFSETQ in the germline V gene. The V gene end was trimmed by 0 bases and the J gene end by 2 bases; junction bases not matched to a gene: 2. CDR3 length: 16 residues. The CDR3 spells CASSLGLAGTTDTQYF. The CDR3, as DNA: TGCGCCAGCAGCTTGGGACTAGCGGGAACCACAGATACGCAGTATTTT.

This chain connects TRBV25-1 to TRBJ1-4; D not certain. Looked up from germline, CDR1 is MGHDK and CDR2 is SYGVNS. There are 15 residues in the CDR3. V shed 3 bases and J shed 7 bases, with 15 bases lying between them. The CDR3 sequence: CASSEFGEWSEKLFF. The CDR3 region has the DNA TGTGCCAGCAGTGAGTTCGGGGAGTGGAGTGAAAAACTGTTTTTT.

This rearrangement joins TRBV29-1 to TRBJ1-2; a possible D gene is TRBD1 (6 bases). Germline V gene sequence: CDR1 SQVTM, CDR2 ANQGSEA. This CDR3 has 14 residues. V lost 6 bases and J lost 4, with 18 bases in between. DNA for the CDR3: TGCAGCGTCACGAGGGAGGGGGTCGGCTATGGCTACACCTTC. This translates into CSVTREGVGYGYTF.

The chain combines TRBV4-3 with TRBJ1-4, with TRBD1 as a possible D gene (5 bases). With 0 bases removed from V and 8 bases from J, the gap between germline ends came to 10 bases. CDR1 LGHNA and CDR2 YSLEER come from the germline V gene. The CDR3 runs to 14 residues. The CDR3 loop is CASSQDRQLEKLFF. The CDR3 DNA is TGCGCCAGCAGCCAAGATCGACAGCTCGAAAAACTGTTTTTT.